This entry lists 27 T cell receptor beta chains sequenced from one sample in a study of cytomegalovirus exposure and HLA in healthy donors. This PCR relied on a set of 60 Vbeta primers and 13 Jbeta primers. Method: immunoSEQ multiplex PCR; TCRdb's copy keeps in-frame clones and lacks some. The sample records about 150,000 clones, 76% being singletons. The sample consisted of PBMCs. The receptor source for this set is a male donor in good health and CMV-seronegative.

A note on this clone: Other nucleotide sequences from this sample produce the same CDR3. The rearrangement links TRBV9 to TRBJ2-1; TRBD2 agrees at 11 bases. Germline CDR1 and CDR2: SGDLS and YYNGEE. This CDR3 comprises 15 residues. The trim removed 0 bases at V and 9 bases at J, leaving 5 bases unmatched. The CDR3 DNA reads TGTGCCAGCAGCGTAGGACTAGCGGGGACGCGTGAGCAGTTCTTC. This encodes CASSVGLAGTREQFF.

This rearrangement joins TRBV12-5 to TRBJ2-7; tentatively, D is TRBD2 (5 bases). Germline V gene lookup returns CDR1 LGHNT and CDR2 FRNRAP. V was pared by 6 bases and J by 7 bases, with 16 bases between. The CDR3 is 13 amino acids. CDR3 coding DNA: TGTGCTAGTGGACTTTCGGGGAGTCTAGAGCAGTACTTC. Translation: CASGLSGSLEQYF. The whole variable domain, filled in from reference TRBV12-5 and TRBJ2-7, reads DARVTQTPRHKVTEMGQEVTMRCQPILGHNTVFWYRQTMMQGLELLAYFRNRAPLDDSGMPKDRFSAEMPDATLATLKIQPSEPRDSAVYFCASGLSGSLEQYFGPGTRLTVT.

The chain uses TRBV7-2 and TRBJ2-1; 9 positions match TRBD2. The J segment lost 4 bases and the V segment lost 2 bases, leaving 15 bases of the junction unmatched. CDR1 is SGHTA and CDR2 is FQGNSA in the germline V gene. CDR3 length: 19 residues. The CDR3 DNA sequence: TGTGCCAGCAGCTTAATGAGGACTAGCGAGTCGACACCTTACAATGAGCAGTTCTTC. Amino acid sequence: CASSLMRTSESTPYNEQFF.

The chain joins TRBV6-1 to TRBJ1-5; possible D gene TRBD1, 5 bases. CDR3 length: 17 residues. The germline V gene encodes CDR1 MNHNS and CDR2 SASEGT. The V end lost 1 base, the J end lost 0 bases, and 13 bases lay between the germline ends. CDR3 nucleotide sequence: TGTGCCAGCAGTGAAGGCCATGGGGCCAGTAGCAATCAGCCCCAGCATTTT. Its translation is CASSEGHGASSNQPQHF.

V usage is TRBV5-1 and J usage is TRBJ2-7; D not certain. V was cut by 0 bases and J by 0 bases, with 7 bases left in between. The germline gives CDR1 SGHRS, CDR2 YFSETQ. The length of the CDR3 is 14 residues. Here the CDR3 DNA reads TGCGCCAGCAGCTTGGGAACGGTCTCCTACGAGCAGTACTTC. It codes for CASSLGTVSYEQYF.

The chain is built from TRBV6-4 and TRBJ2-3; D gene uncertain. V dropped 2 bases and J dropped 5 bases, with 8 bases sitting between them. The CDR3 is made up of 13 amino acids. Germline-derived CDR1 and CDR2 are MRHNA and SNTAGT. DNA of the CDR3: TGTGCCAGCAGTGACCGCCTAGGAGATACGCAGTATTTT. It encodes CASSDRLGDTQYF.

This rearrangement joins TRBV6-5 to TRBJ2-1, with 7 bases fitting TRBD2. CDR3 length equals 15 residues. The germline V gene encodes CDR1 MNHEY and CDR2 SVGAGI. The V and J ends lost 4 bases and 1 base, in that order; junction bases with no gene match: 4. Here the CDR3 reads CASSSLGGSYNEQFF. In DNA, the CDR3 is TGTGCCAGCAGTTCCCTGGGGGGGTCCTACAATGAGCAGTTCTTC.

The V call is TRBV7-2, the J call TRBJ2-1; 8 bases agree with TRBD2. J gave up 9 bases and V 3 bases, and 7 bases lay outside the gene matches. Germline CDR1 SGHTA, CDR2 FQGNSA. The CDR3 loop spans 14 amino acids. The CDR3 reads CASSFAHRGGEQFF. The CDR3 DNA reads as TGTGCCAGCAGCTTCGCTCACCGGGGGGGTGAGCAGTTCTTC.

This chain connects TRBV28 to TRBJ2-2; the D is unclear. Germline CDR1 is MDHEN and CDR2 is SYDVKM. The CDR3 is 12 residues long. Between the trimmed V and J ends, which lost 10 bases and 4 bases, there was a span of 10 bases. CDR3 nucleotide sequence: TGTGCCACCGCAGGAACCACCGGGGAGCTGTTTTTT. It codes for CATAGTTGELFF.

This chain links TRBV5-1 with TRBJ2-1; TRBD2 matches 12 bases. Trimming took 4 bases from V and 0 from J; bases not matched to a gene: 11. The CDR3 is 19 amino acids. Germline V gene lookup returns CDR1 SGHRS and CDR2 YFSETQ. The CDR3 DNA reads TGCGCCAGCAGCCTCGACACTAGCGGGGGGTTTAGCTCCTACAATGAGCAGTTCTTC. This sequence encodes CASSLDTSGGFSSYNEQFF.

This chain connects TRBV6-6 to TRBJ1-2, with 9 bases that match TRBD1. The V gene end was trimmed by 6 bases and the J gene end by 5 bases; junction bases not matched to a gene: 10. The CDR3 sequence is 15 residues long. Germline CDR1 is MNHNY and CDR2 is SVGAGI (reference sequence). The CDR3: CASRPGTGPGYGYTF. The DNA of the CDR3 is TGTGCCAGCAGACCCGGGACAGGGCCTGGGTATGGCTACACCTTC.

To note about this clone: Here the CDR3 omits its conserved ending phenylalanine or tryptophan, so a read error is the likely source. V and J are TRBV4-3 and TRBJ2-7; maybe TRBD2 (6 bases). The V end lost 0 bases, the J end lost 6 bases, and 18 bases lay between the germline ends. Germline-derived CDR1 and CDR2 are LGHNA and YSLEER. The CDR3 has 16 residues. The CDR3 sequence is CASSQDTGVKSREQYL. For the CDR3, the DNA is TGCGCCAGCAGCCAAGATACGGGGGTTAAATCACGCGAGCAGTACCTC.

In DNA, the CDR3 is TGTGCCAGCAGTTTATCAGGGACAACTAGCACAGATACGCAGTATTTT. This translates into CASSLSGTTSTDTQYF. This sequence joins TRBV27 and TRBJ2-3, with a possible D match to TRBD1 (6 bases). Germline lookup yields CDR1 MNHEY and CDR2 SMNVEV (reference sequence). This CDR3 is built from 16 residues. Trimming left V 0 bases short and J 0 bases short, with 10 bases between.

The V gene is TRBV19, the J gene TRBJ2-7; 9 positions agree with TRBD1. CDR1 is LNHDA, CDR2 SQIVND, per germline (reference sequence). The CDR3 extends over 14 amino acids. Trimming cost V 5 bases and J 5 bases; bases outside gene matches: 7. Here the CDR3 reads CASSLGTGSHEQYF. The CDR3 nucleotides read TGTGCCAGTAGTCTCGGGACAGGGAGCCACGAGCAGTACTTC.

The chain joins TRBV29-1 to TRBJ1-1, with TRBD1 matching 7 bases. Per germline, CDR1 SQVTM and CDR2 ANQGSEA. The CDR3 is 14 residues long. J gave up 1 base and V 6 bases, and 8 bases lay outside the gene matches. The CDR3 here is CSVRPGTANTEAFF. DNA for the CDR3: TGCAGCGTACGACCCGGGACAGCGAACACTGAAGCTTTCTTT.

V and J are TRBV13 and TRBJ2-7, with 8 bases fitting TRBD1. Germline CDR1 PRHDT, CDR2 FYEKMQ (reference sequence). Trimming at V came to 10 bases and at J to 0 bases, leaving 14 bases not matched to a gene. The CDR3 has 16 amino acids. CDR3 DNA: TGTGCCACCCAGGGACAGGCGACTATTAGCTCCTACGAGCAGTACTTC. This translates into CATQGQATISSYEQYF.

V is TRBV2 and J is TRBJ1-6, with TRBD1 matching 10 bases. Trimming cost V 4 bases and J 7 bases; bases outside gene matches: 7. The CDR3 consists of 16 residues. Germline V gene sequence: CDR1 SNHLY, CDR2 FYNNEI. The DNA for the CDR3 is TGTGCCAGCAGTGTCGACAGGGGGCTGGGAAATTCACCCCTCCACTTT. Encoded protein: CASSVDRGLGNSPLHF.

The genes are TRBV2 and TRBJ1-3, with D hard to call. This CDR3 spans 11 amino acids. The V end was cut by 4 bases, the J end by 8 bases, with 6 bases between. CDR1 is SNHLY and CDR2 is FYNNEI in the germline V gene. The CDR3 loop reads CASSAPDTIYF. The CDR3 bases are TGTGCCAGCAGTGCCCCGGACACCATATATTTT.

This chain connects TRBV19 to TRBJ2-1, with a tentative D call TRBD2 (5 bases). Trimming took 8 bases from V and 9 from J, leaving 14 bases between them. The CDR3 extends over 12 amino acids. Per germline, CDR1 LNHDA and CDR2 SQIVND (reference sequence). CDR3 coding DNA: TGTGCCAGTTCCCCTGGGAGTGGTGAGCAGTTCTTC. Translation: CASSPGSGEQFF.

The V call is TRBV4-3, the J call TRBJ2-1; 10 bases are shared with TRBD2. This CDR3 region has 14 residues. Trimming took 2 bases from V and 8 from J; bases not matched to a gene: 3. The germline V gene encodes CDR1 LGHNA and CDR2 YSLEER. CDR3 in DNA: TGCGCCAGCAGCCAATTCAGCGGGAGGGATGAGCAGTTCTTC. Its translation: CASSQFSGRDEQFF.

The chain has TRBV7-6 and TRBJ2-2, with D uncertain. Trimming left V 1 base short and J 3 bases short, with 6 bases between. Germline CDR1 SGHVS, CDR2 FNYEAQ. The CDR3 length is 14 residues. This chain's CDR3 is CASSLDQDTGELFF. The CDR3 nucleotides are TGTGCCAGCAGCTTAGACCAGGACACCGGGGAGCTGTTTTTT.

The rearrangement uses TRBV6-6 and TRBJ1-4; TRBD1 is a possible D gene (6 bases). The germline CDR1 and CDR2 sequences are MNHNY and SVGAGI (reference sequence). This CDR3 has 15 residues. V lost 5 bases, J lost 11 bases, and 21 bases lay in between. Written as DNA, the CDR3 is TGTGCCAGCAGTATCTCGGGGGGCGCGGGATCCAAACTGTTTTTT. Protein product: CASSISGGAGSKLFF.

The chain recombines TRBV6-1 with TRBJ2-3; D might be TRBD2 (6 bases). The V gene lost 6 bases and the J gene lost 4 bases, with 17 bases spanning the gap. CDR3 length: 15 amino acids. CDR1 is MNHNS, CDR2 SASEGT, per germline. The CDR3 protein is CASSLRDSAPDTQYF. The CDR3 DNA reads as TGTGCCAGCAGCCTCCGGGACTCAGCCCCAGATACGCAGTATTTT.

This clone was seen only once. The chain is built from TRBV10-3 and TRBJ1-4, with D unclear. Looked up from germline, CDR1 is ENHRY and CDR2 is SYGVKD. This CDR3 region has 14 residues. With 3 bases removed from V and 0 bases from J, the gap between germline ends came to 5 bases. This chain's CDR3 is CAISEHSTNEKLFF. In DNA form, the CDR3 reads TGTGCCATCAGTGAACATTCAACTAATGAAAAACTGTTTTTT.

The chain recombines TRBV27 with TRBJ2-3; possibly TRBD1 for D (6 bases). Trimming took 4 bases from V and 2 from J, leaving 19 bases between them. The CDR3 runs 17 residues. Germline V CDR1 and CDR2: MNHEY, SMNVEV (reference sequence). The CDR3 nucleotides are TGTGCCAGCAGTTACTTGGGGGCTAGGGCCTACACAGATACGCAGTATTTT. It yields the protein CASSYLGARAYTDTQYF.

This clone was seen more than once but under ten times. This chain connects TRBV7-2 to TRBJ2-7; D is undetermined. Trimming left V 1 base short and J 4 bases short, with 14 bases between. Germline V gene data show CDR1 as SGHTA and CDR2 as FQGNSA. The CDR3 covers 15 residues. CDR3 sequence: CASSLVAPSPYEQYF. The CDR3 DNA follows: TGTGCCAGCAGCTTAGTGGCTCCCTCCCCGTACGAGCAGTACTTC.

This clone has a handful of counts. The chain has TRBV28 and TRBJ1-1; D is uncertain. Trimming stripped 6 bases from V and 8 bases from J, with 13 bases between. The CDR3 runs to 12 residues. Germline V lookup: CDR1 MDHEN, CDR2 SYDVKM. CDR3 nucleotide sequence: TGTGCCAGCAGCCCCTCTTACCTAGAAGCTTTCTTT. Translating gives CASSPSYLEAFF.